These 18 T cell receptor beta chains were all obtained from the same sample, sequenced in a study of blood T cells in healthy people across ages. A second PCR, run for roughly 7 to 11 cycles, used a sample-barcoded 5' primer plus a J-beta primer mix. In TCRdb, the 5' RACE reads were re-called with MiXCR into one record per CDR3 protein. The sample carries under 850,000 distinct CDR3 sequences, roughly 35% recorded once. The material sequenced was blood. These receptors came from a man between 18 and 35 years old in good health.

J is TRBJ1-2 and V is TRBV29-1, with TRBD1 as a possible D gene (6 bases). Germline V gives CDR1 SQVTM, CDR2 ANQGSEA. CDR3 length: 13 residues. The V and J ends lost 3 bases and 4 bases respectively, with 12 bases between them. This CDR3 reads CSVDTGPPYGYTF. DNA of the CDR3: TGCAGCGTTGATACAGGGCCCCCCTATGGCTACACCTTC.

This clonotype was found once. The chain joins TRBV20-1 to TRBJ1-5; D remains unclear. Per germline, CDR1 DFQATT and CDR2 SNEGSKA (reference sequence). V dropped 0 bases and J dropped 12 bases, with 6 bases sitting between them. The CDR3 runs 10 residues. The CDR3 nucleotides read TGCAGTGCTAGAGAGCAACGCCAGCATTTT. Protein: CSAREQRQHF.

The rearrangement links TRBV7-9 to TRBJ2-6; D gene unclear. The CDR3 totals 17 residues. V gave up 0 bases and J gave up 0 bases, with 9 bases separating them. Germline CDR1 and CDR2: SEHNR and FQNEAQ (reference sequence). CDR3 coding DNA: TGTGCCAGCAGCTTAGCGGCGGCCCACTCTGGGGCCAACGTCCTGACTTTC. Protein sequence: CASSLAAAHSGANVLTF.

This clonotype appeared a few times. J is TRBJ2-3 and V is TRBV10-3; the D is unclear. V lost 2 bases to trimming and J lost 2 bases, with 8 bases between them. From germline, CDR1 is ENHRY and CDR2 SYGVKD. This CDR3 comprises 14 residues. The CDR3 DNA reads TGTGCCATCAGTGAGGACGGATTCACAGATACGCAGTATTTT. Its protein product is CAISEDGFTDTQYF.

The V gene is TRBV9, the J gene TRBJ2-7; 7 positions match TRBD2. The CDR3 has 16 residues. J lost 7 bases, V lost 1 base, and 14 bases had no gene match. Germline V gives CDR1 SGDLS, CDR2 YYNGEE. This CDR3 reads CASSVWSDTSVGEQYF. DNA for the CDR3: TGTGCCAGCAGCGTATGGTCCGATACTAGCGTTGGTGAGCAGTACTTC.

This sequence joins TRBV4-1 and TRBJ1-1; tentative D call: TRBD1 (5 bases). This CDR3 has 18 residues. CDR1 is MGHRA and CDR2 is YSYEKL in the germline V gene. Trimming removed 1 base at V and 0 bases at J, with 18 bases between. The CDR3 loop reads CASSQGQLKGSMNTEAFF. In nucleotides, the CDR3 is TGCGCCAGCAGCCAAGGACAGTTAAAGGGGAGCATGAACACTGAAGCTTTCTTT.

This clonotype has a handful of counts. The chain employs TRBV20-1 and TRBJ2-7, with 9 bases fitting TRBD1. This CDR3 region has 13 residues. CDR1 is DFQATT, CDR2 SNEGSKA, per germline (reference sequence). With V trimmed by 6 bases and J by 2 bases, 5 bases remained unmatched. The CDR3 sequence: CSARTGGAYEQYF. CDR3 sequence (DNA): TGCAGTGCCCGAACAGGGGGCGCCTACGAGCAGTACTTC.

This chain connects TRBV6-2 or TRBV6-3 to TRBJ2-1; D is ambiguous. Per the germline V gene, CDR1 is MNHEY and CDR2 is SVGEGT. The CDR3 has 12 residues. V gave up 2 bases and J gave up 5 bases, with 4 bases separating them. The CDR3 sequence: CASSYGHNEQFF. CDR3 coding DNA: TGTGCCAGCAGTTACGGACACAATGAGCAGTTCTTC.

This chain connects TRBV24-1 to TRBJ2-5; TRBD1 is a possible D gene (6 bases). The V and J ends lost 6 bases and 11 bases respectively, with 21 bases between them. There are 14 residues in the CDR3. The germline V gene has CDR1 KGHDR and CDR2 SFDVKD. The CDR3 protein is CATSRAGAGGEQYF. The CDR3, as DNA: TGTGCCACCAGTAGGGCAGGGGCTGGAGGTGAGCAGTACTTC.

This clonotype appeared a few times. The chain has TRBV27 and TRBJ1-1; D is unclear. V shed 6 bases and J shed 1 base, with 12 bases lying between them. The CDR3 is made up of 14 amino acids. CDR1 is MNHEY and CDR2 is SMNVEV in the germline V gene (reference sequence). CDR3 sequence (DNA): TGTGCCAGCAGCGAAGACGGCGAGAACACTGAAGCTTTCTTT. Encoded protein: CASSEDGENTEAFF.

The genes are TRBV7-2 and TRBJ2-3; perhaps TRBD2 as D (5 bases). Germline CDR1 reads SGHTA; CDR2 reads FQGNSA. V lost 1 base, J lost 6 bases, and 11 bases lay in between. The CDR3 extends over 14 amino acids. Here the CDR3 DNA reads TGTGCCAGCAGCTTAGGGACCTTAGCGGATACGCAGTATTTT. Protein product: CASSLGTLADTQYF.

As concerns this clonotype: Given a much more abundant clone one base away, this may be a read error. This sequence joins TRBV4-1 and TRBJ2-1; D perhaps matches TRBD1 (5 bases). The CDR3 loop spans 14 amino acids. Deletions cut 1 base from V and 5 bases from J, with 9 bases between. CDR1 and CDR2 from the germline V gene are MGHRA and YSYEKL. The CDR3 reads CASSQGGANNEQFF. The CDR3, as DNA: TGCGCCAGCAGCCAAGGGGGCGCCAACAATGAGCAGTTCTTC.

Only a few counts were recorded for this clonotype. This sequence joins TRBV21-1 and TRBJ2-5. TRBV21-1 is a documented pseudogene. The CDR3 is 16 residues long. CDR3 residues: CASSKRGLLDQETQYF. DNA for the CDR3: TGTGCCAGCAGCAAAAGGGGCCTCCTAGACCAAGAGACCCAGTACTTC.

This clonotype was counted many times. The V and J genes are TRBV4-3 and TRBJ2-3; D ambiguous. The germline CDR1 and CDR2 sequences are LGHNA and YSLEER. V was trimmed by 0 bases and J by 4 bases, leaving 5 bases between them. This CDR3 region has 13 residues. CDR3 coding DNA: TGCGCCAGCAGCCAAGATCTCGCAGATACGCAGTATTTT. Its protein product is CASSQDLADTQYF.

The chain carries TRBV3-1 and TRBJ1-1, with TRBD1 matching 7 bases. V lost 8 bases and J lost 0; bases outside the gene matches: 9. Germline V gene lookup returns CDR1 LGHDT and CDR2 YNNKEL (reference sequence). CDR3 length: 15 residues. CDR3 sequence reads: CASGGQTYMNTEAFF. In DNA form, the CDR3 reads TGTGCCAGCGGGGGACAGACCTACATGAACACTGAAGCTTTCTTT.

This clonotype was detected only a few times. This sequence joins TRBV6-2 or TRBV6-3 and TRBJ1-5, with D tentatively TRBD1 (5 bases). V gave up 6 bases and J gave up 7 bases, with 19 bases separating them. Germline V gene data show CDR1 as MNHEY and CDR2 as SVGEGT. The CDR3 length is 15 residues. The CDR3: CASRLRDGRGQPQHF. The CDR3 coding sequence is TGTGCCAGCAGGCTACGGGACGGGCGAGGGCAGCCCCAGCATTTT.

Ten or more counts support this clonotype. J is TRBJ2-7 and V is TRBV7-2, with unresolved D. The CDR3 has 15 amino acids. With 1 base removed from V and 0 bases from J, the gap between germline ends came to 10 bases. Germline CDR1 and CDR2: SGHTA and FQGNSA. CDR3 sequence reads: CASSLEAGYSYEQYF. The CDR3 DNA reads TGTGCCAGCAGCTTAGAAGCTGGCTACTCCTACGAGCAGTACTTC.

CDR3 residues: CASSDSRDTGELFF. CDR3 nucleotides: TGTGCCAGCAGTGATTCCAGGGACACCGGGGAGCTGTTTTTT. The chain has TRBV25-1 and TRBJ2-2; TRBD1 is a possible D gene (5 bases). Between the trimmed V and J ends, which lost 3 bases and 3 bases, there was a span of 8 bases. CDR3 length equals 14 residues. Germline V gene data show CDR1 as MGHDK and CDR2 as SYGVNS.